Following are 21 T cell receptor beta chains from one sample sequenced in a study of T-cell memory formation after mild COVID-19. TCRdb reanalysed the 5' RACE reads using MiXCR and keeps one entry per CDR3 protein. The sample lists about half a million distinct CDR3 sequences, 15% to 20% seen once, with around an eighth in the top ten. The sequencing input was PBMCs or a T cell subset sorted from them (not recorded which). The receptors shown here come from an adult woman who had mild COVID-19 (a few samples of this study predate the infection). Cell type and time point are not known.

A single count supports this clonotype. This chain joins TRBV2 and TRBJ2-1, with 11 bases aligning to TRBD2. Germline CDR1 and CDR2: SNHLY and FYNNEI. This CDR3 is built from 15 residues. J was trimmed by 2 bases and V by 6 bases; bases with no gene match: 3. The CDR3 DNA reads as TGTGCCAGCAGGGATAGCGGGGGGGCCTACAATGAGCAGTTCTTC. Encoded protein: CASRDSGGAYNEQFF.

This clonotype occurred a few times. CDR3 protein: CASSQDPQGPKQFF. The CDR3 coding sequence is TGCGCCAGCAGCCAAGATCCTCAGGGACCGAAGCAGTTCTTC. This chain joins TRBV4-3 and TRBJ2-1, with D perhaps TRBD1 or TRBD2 (5 bases each). CDR1 and CDR2 from the germline V gene are LGHNA and YSLEER. This CDR3 is built from 14 residues. V dropped 0 bases and J dropped 11 bases, with 14 bases sitting between them.

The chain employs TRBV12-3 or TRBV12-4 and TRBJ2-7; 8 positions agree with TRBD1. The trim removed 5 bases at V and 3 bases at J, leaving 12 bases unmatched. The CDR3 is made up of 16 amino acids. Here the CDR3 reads CASSQGTGQPLYEQYF. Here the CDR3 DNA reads TGTGCCAGCAGTCAAGGGACAGGCCAACCCCTCTACGAGCAGTACTTC.

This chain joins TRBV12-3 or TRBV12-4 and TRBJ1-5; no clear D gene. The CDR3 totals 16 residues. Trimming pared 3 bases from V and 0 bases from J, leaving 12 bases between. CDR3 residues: CASSFLQANSNQPQHF. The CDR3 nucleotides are TGTGCCAGCAGTTTCTTGCAAGCTAATAGCAATCAGCCCCAGCATTTT.

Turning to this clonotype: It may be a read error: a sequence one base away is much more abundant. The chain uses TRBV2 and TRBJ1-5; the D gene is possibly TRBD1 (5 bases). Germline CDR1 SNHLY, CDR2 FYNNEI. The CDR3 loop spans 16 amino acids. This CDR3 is CASTVRGPGGHQPRHF. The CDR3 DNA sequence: TGTGCCAGCACCGTTAGGGGCCCGGGGGGTCATCAGCCCCGGCATTTT.

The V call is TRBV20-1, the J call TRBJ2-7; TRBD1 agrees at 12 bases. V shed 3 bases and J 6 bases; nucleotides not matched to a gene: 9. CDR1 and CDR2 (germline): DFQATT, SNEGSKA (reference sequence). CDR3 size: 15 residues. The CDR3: CSASGTGGFLGEQYF. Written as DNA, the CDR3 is TGCAGTGCTAGCGGGACAGGGGGCTTTCTTGGCGAGCAGTACTTC.

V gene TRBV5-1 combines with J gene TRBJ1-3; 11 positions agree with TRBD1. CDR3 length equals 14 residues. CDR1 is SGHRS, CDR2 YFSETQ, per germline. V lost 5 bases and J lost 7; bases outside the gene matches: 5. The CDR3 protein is CASRDRGHKNTIYF. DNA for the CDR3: TGCGCCAGCAGGGACAGGGGGCATAAGAACACCATATATTTT.

CDR3 DNA sequence: TGTGCCAGCAGCCCCCTCAGGGCAGGACCAAACGAGCAGTACTTC. This encodes CASSPLRAGPNEQYF. V usage is TRBV5-8 and J usage is TRBJ2-7, with D possibly matching TRBD1 (5 bases). Germline CDR1 SGHTS, CDR2 YDEGEE. This CDR3 contains 15 residues. V was clipped by 4 bases and J by 5 bases, with 19 bases between them. The whole variable domain, filled in from reference TRBV5-8 and TRBJ2-7, reads EAGVTQSPTHLIKTRGQQATLRCSPISGHTSVYWYQQALGLGLQFLLWYDEGEERNRGNFPPRFSGRQFPNYSSELNVNALELEDSALYLCASSPLRAGPNEQYFGPGTRLTVT.

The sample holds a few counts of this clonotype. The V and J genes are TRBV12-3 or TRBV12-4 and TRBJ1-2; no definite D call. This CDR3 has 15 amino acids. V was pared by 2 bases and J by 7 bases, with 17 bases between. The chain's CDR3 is CASSLSPGQIFGYTF. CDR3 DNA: TGTGCCAGCAGTTTATCCCCTGGCCAGATTTTTGGCTACACCTTC.

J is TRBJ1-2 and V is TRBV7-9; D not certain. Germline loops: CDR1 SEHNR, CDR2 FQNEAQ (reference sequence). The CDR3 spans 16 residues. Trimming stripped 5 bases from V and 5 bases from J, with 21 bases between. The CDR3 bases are TGTGCCAGCAGCCGACTAGGGTCCCAGACCATTTATGGCTACACCTTC. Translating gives CASSRLGSQTIYGYTF.

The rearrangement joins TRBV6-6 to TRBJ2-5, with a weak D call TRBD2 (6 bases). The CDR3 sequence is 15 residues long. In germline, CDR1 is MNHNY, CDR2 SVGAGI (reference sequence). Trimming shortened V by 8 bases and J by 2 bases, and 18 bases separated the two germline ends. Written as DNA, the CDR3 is TGTGCCAGCGAAGGGGAGGCGTTACATCAAGAGACCCAGTACTTC. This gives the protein CASEGEALHQETQYF.

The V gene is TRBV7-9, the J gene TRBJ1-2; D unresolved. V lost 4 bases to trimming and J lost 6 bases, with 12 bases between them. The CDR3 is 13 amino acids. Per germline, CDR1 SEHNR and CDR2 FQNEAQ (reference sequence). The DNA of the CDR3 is TGTGCCAGCAGCTCGTCGTCTTGGGATGGCTACACCTTC. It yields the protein CASSSSSWDGYTF. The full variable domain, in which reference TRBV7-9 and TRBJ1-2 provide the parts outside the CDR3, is DTGVSQNPRHKITKRGQNVTFRCDPISEHNRLYWYRQTLGQGPEFLTYFQNEAQLEKSRLLSDRFSAERPKGSFSTLEIQRTEQGDSAMYLCASSSSSWDGYTFGSGTRLTVV.

The CDR3: CASSSTSGGPYEQYF. Written as DNA, the CDR3 is TGTGCCAGCAGCTCGACTAGCGGGGGACCCTACGAGCAGTACTTC. The V and J genes are TRBV9 and TRBJ2-7; TRBD2 aligns across 12 bases. There are 15 residues in the CDR3. Per the germline V gene, CDR1 is SGDLS and CDR2 is YYNGEE. V trimming: 4 bases; J trimming: 2 bases; junction bases outside the gene matches: 4.

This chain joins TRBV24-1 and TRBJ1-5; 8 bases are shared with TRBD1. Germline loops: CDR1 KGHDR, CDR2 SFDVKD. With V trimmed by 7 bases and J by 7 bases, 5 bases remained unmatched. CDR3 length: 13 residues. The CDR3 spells CATRDRVGQPQHF. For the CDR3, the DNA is TGTGCCACCAGGGACAGGGTTGGGCAGCCCCAGCATTTT.

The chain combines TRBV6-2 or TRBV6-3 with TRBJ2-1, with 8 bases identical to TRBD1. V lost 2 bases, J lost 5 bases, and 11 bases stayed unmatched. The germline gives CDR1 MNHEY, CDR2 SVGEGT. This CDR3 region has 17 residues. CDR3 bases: TGTGCCAGCAGTTACGGAATGAGCAGGGGGCGGAACAATGAGCAGTTCTTC. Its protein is CASSYGMSRGRNNEQFF.

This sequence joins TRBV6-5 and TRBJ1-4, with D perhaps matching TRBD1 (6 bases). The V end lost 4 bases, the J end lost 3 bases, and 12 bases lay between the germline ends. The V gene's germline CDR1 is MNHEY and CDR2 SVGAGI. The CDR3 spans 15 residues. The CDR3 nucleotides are TGTGCCAGCAGTTCAGCCAGGGGTGCTAATGAAAAACTGTTTTTT. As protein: CASSSARGANEKLFF.

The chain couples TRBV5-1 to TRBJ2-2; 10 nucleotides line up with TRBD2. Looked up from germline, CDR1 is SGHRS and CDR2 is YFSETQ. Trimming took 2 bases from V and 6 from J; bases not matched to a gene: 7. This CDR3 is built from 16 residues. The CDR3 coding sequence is TGCGCCAGCAGCTTTGGACTAGCGGACCGTTCCGGGGAGCTGTTTTTT. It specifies CASSFGLADRSGELFF.

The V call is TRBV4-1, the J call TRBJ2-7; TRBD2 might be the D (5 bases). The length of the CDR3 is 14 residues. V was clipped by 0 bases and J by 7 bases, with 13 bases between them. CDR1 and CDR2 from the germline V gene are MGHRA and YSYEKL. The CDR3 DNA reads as TGCGCCAGCAGCCAAGATTTTGCGCCGGGGGAGCAGTACTTC. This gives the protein CASSQDFAPGEQYF.

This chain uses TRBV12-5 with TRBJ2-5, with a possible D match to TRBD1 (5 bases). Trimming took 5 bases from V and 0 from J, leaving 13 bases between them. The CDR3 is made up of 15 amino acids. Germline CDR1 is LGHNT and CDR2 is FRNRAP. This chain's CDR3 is CASGNPRGNQETQYF. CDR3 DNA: TGTGCTAGTGGTAACCCTAGGGGTAACCAAGAGACCCAGTACTTC.

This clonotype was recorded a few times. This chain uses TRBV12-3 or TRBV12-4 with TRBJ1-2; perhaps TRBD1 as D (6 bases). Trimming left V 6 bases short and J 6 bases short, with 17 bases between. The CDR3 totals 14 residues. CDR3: CASRLNYRDDGYTF. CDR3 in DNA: TGTGCCAGCAGACTTAACTACAGGGATGATGGCTACACCTTC.

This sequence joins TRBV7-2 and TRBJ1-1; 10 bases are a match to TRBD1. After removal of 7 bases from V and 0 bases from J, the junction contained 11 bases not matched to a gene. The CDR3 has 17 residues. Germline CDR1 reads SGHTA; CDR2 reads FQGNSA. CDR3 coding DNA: TGTGCCAGCACCCACCCGGGACAGGGGATGATGAACACTGAAGCTTTCTTT. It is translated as CASTHPGQGMMNTEAFF.